The entry below describes one TCR beta chain. As originally analysed: Estimation of nucleated cell counts relied on the amplification of reference gene primers. This table comes from immunoSEQ multiplex PCR, and its TCRdb copy is limited to in-frame clones, with some not included. The DNA gave D and trimming, while V, J and clone size come from that table. Among more than 70,000 clones, about four fifths were seen once, and the ten largest hold around 4.8%. This record belongs to a study of blood T cell repertoires in COVID-19. On the study more broadly: The United States, Italy and Spain supplied acute and convalescent COVID-19 samples. Sample material is recorded as cDNA or gDNA derived from T cells, B-cell-depleted T cells, or PBMCs.

The CDR3 totals 16 residues. With 1 base clipped from V and 8 bases from J, the junction kept 11 bases outside the gene matches. CDR1 SGHRS and CDR2 YFSETQ come from the germline V gene. The TCR was taken from an elderly woman with active or convalescent COVID-19. The chain has TRBV5-1 and TRBJ1-4, with 7 bases lining up with TRBD1. Sequencing was performed on peripheral blood. CDR3: CASSLSGNRGDEKLFF. Written as DNA, the CDR3 is TGCGCCAGCAGCTTGTCGGGGAACAGGGGAGACGAAAAACTGTTTTTT. The whole variable domain, filled in from reference TRBV5-1 and TRBJ1-4, reads KAGVTQTPRYLIKTRGQQVTLSCSPISGHRSVSWYQQTPGQGLQFLFEYFSETQRNKGNFPGRFSGRQFSNSRSEMNVSTLELGDSALYLCASSLSGNRGDEKLFFGSGTQLSVL.